These 23 T cell receptor beta chains came from one sample sequenced in a study of blood T cell repertoires in COVID-19. Assay used: immunoSEQ multiplex PCR; TCRdb lists only in-frame clones, some missing. The sample holds hundreds of thousands of clones, about nine tenths seen once. The sample comprised peripheral blood. All receptors come from a woman in her forties who had recovered from COVID-19.

DNA of the CDR3: TGCGCCAGCAGCACCTCAGGGGGTCGGAGCAATCAGCCCCAGCATTTT. It translates to CASSTSGGRSNQPQHF. The chain recombines TRBV5-1 with TRBJ1-5, with 7 bases that match TRBD1. The CDR3 is made up of 16 amino acids. Trimming cost V 4 bases and J 1 base; bases outside gene matches: 8. Germline V CDR1 and CDR2: SGHRS, YFSETQ.

The rearrangement uses TRBV6-2 or TRBV6-3 and TRBJ2-1; 8 bases map to TRBD1. The CDR3 spans 15 residues. V shed 5 bases and J 2 bases; nucleotides not matched to a gene: 5. Germline V lookup: CDR1 MNHEY, CDR2 SVGEGT. The CDR3 sequence is CASSPPTGAYNEQFF. CDR3 sequence (DNA): TGTGCCAGCAGTCCCCCGACAGGGGCCTACAATGAGCAGTTCTTC.

The chain combines TRBV24-1 with TRBJ2-3; 10 nucleotides agree with TRBD1. Germline loops: CDR1 KGHDR, CDR2 SFDVKD. This CDR3 comprises 17 residues. Trimming took 5 bases from V and 4 from J; bases not matched to a gene: 11. The CDR3 DNA follows: TGTGCCACCAGTGCCGCTTGGGGGGACAGGGGATCAGATACGCAGTATTTT. Its translation is CATSAAWGDRGSDTQYF.

The chain joins TRBV6-6 to TRBJ1-1, with D unclear. Germline V gives CDR1 MNHNY, CDR2 SVGAGI (reference sequence). CDR3 length equals 11 residues. V was pared by 5 bases and J by 11 bases, with 12 bases between. CDR3 sequence reads: CASSDELLAFF. CDR3 nucleotide sequence: TGTGCCAGCAGTGATGAACTGTTGGCTTTCTTT.

The chain links TRBV29-1 to TRBJ1-1; no clear D gene. V was clipped by 2 bases and J by 5 bases, with 12 bases between them. CDR3 length: 13 amino acids. Germline V CDR1 and CDR2: SQVTM, ANQGSEA. The CDR3 sequence: CSVEMIRVTEAFF. In DNA form, the CDR3 reads TGCAGCGTTGAAATGATCCGGGTAACTGAAGCTTTCTTT.

The CDR3 DNA sequence: TGCAGTGCGGTCATTAGGGGTGAAGCTTTCTTT. Translating gives CSAVIRGEAFF. The rearrangement joins TRBV20-1 to TRBJ1-1, with TRBD1 as a possible D gene (5 bases). Trimming took off 6 bases at V and 7 bases at J, with 12 bases between the two ends. Germline-derived CDR1 and CDR2 are DFQATT and SNEGSKA (reference sequence). The CDR3 has 11 amino acids.

This clone was recorded a few times. The chain uses TRBV7-2 and TRBJ2-5; the match to TRBD1 covers 12 bases. After removal of 4 bases from V and 6 bases from J, the junction contained 6 bases not matched to a gene. The CDR3 contains 15 residues. Germline-derived CDR1 and CDR2 are SGHTA and FQGNSA. As DNA, the CDR3 is TGTGCCAGCAGCTCCGGGACAGGGGGCGCGAAGACCCAGTACTTC. Translated: CASSSGTGGAKTQYF.

This sequence joins TRBV9 and TRBJ1-2; D is uncertain. The germline V and J ends were trimmed by 3 bases and 4 bases, with 13 bases remaining between them. The CDR3 runs 14 residues. Germline lookup yields CDR1 SGDLS and CDR2 YYNGEE. Here the CDR3 DNA reads TGTGCCAGCAGCGGCCCCGGTTCGTCCTATGGCTACACCTTC. It specifies CASSGPGSSYGYTF. The variable domain in full, with the rest retrieved from reference TRBV9 and TRBJ1-2, is DSGVTQTPKHLITATGQRVTLRCSPRSGDLSVYWYQQSLDQGLQFLIQYYNGEERAKGNILERFSAQQFPDLHSELNLSSLELGDSALYFCASSGPGSSYGYTFGSGTRLTVV.

V usage is TRBV27 and J usage is TRBJ2-2; 11 positions agree with TRBD1. The V segment lost 11 bases and the J segment 6 bases; nucleotides outside the gene matches: 11. This CDR3 is 15 amino acids long. The germline V gene encodes CDR1 MNHEY and CDR2 SMNVEV (reference sequence). CDR3 residues: CAAARGTGGSGELFF. Here the CDR3 DNA reads TGTGCCGCAGCCCGGGGGACAGGGGGTTCCGGGGAGCTGTTTTTT.

The chain employs TRBV5-1 and TRBJ2-2, with 9 positions matching TRBD1. The germline V gene has CDR1 SGHRS and CDR2 YFSETQ. The CDR3 has 15 amino acids. With 2 bases clipped from V and 3 bases from J, the junction kept 2 bases outside the gene matches. CDR3 amino acids: CASSFRTGDTGELFF. Written as DNA, the CDR3 is TGCGCCAGCAGCTTCAGGACAGGGGACACCGGGGAGCTGTTTTTT.

The CDR3 nucleotides are TGCGCCAGCAGGGCTAGCGGGACCTCCGGGGAGCTGTTTTTT. This codes for CASRASGTSGELFF. The J gene is TRBJ2-2, the V gene TRBV10-1; 9 nucleotides line up with TRBD2. This CDR3 region has 14 residues. Per the germline V gene, CDR1 is WNHNN and CDR2 is SYGVQD (reference sequence). V was pared by 6 bases and J by 6 bases, with 5 bases of the junction left unmatched.

This clone was recorded only once. The chain has TRBV15 and TRBJ2-5, with D unclear. The CDR3 covers 13 residues. V was pared by 1 base and J by 1 base, with 4 bases between. Germline lookup yields CDR1 LNHNV and CDR2 YYDKDF (reference sequence). CDR3 in amino acids: CATSRGAQETQYF. The CDR3 DNA reads TGTGCCACCAGCAGAGGGGCCCAAGAGACCCAGTACTTC.

The V call is TRBV6-2 or TRBV6-3, the J call TRBJ2-3; 15 bases fit TRBD2. The junction had 4 bases not matched to a gene; V was cut back by 0 bases and J by 0 bases. CDR1 is MNHEY, CDR2 SVGEGT, per germline. CDR3 length: 19 residues. The CDR3, as DNA: TGTGCCAGCAGTTACTCGGGACTAGCGGGGGGCTTTAGCACAGATACGCAGTATTTT. Translated, it gives CASSYSGLAGGFSTDTQYF.

This clone was recorded a few times. The chain's CDR3 is CASSQRERDQPQHF. In DNA, the CDR3 is TGCGCCAGCAGCCAGCGAGAGAGGGATCAGCCCCAGCATTTT. This chain links TRBV4-1 with TRBJ1-5, with D hard to call. Per the germline V gene, CDR1 is MGHRA and CDR2 is YSYEKL. V lost 3 bases and J lost 5, with 11 bases in between. This CDR3 contains 14 residues.

This chain links TRBV9 with TRBJ1-2, with 9 bases matching TRBD1. Germline trimming cut 0 bases from V and 5 bases from J; bases unmatched to any gene: 5. Germline CDR1 is SGDLS and CDR2 is YYNGEE. The CDR3 extends over 15 amino acids. CDR3 DNA sequence: TGTGCCAGCAGCGTAGCTACAGGGGGCGAGTATGGCTACACCTTC. The encoded protein is CASSVATGGEYGYTF.

This sequence joins TRBV9 and TRBJ2-4; TRBD2 matches 14 bases. Germline CDR1 is SGDLS and CDR2 is YYNGEE. The J segment lost 9 bases and the V segment lost 4 bases, leaving 6 bases of the junction unmatched. This CDR3 comprises 15 residues. CDR3 protein: CASSSSGTSGGIQYF. CDR3 DNA: TGTGCCAGCAGCTCATCCGGGACTAGCGGGGGCATTCAGTACTTC.

This clone was counted once. The chain employs TRBV5-4 and TRBJ2-3; D not resolved. CDR1 is SGHNT, CDR2 YYREEE, per germline (reference sequence). The CDR3 is 14 residues long. V lost 4 bases, J lost 6 bases, and 15 bases lay in between. CDR3 loop: CASSKTALEDTQYF. CDR3 coding DNA: TGTGCCAGCAGCAAAACCGCCCTGGAGGATACGCAGTATTTT.

This chain connects TRBV3-1 (or the pseudogene TRBV3-2) to TRBJ1-4; TRBD1 matches at 7 bases. CDR1 and CDR2 (germline): LGHDT, YNNKEL (reference sequence). The CDR3 is 15 residues long. Trimming took 4 bases from V and 5 from J; bases not matched to a gene: 7. The CDR3 is CASSPRTGSNEKLFF. The CDR3, as DNA: TGTGCCAGCAGCCCCAGGACAGGCTCCAATGAAAAACTGTTTTTT.

V gene TRBV2 combines with J gene TRBJ2-3; D perhaps matches TRBD1 (5 bases). Trimming pared 3 bases from V and 6 bases from J, leaving 16 bases between. Germline-derived CDR1 and CDR2 are SNHLY and FYNNEI. The CDR3 extends over 15 amino acids. CDR3 region: CASSERQGGTDTQYF. Written as DNA, the CDR3 is TGTGCCAGCAGTGAGCGTCAGGGTGGTACGGATACGCAGTATTTT.

This clone was detected only a few times. The J gene is TRBJ1-2, the V gene TRBV25-1, with D maybe TRBD1 (5 bases). The ends were cut back, 2 bases at V and 4 bases at J, with 5 bases in the middle. Germline V gene sequence: CDR1 MGHDK, CDR2 SYGVNS. The CDR3 totals 12 residues. The CDR3: CASSEQGYGYTF. The CDR3, as DNA: TGTGCCAGCAGTGAACAGGGCTATGGCTACACCTTC.

The chain carries TRBV29-1 and TRBJ1-1; D remains ambiguous. The CDR3 consists of 15 residues. The V and J ends lost 3 bases and 0 bases respectively, with 14 bases between them. Germline V gives CDR1 SQVTM, CDR2 ANQGSEA. CDR3 DNA sequence: TGCAGCGTTGACGCGGGGTTTGGCATGAACACTGAAGCTTTCTTT. It codes for CSVDAGFGMNTEAFF.

V usage is TRBV19 and J usage is TRBJ1-2; the match to TRBD1 covers 8 bases. Looked up from germline, CDR1 is LNHDA and CDR2 is SQIVND (reference sequence). The CDR3 is 14 residues long. With 8 bases clipped from V and 4 bases from J, the junction kept 9 bases outside the gene matches. This chain's CDR3 is CASSGAGGSYGYTF. CDR3 nucleotides: TGTGCCAGTTCAGGGGCAGGGGGCAGCTATGGCTACACCTTC.

V and J are TRBV9 and TRBJ1-2; unclear D gene. The germline CDR1 and CDR2 sequences are SGDLS and YYNGEE. The V gene lost 2 bases and the J gene lost 8 bases, with 13 bases spanning the gap. The CDR3 totals 13 residues. The CDR3 sequence is CASSVLSSWGYTF. The CDR3 DNA sequence: TGTGCCAGCAGCGTTCTCAGTTCTTGGGGCTACACCTTC.